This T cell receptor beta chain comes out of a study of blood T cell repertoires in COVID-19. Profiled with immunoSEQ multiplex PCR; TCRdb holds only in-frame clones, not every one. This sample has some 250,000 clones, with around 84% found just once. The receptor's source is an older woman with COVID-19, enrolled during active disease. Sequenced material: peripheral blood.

This CDR3 is CASSLDGTSLNEQFF. The CDR3 nucleotides read TGCGCCAGCAGCTTGGACGGGACTAGTTTAAATGAGCAGTTCTTC. V and J are TRBV5-1 and TRBJ2-1, with 8 bases identical to TRBD2. Unmatched junction bases numbered 6, after V lost 0 bases and J lost 7 bases. CDR1 is SGHRS, CDR2 YFSETQ, per germline. CDR3 size: 15 residues.